The T cell receptor beta chain under discussion was sequenced for a study of Siglec-9 on CD8 T cells in melanoma. Whole-study results and caveats: An effector memory CD8+ T-cell subset seemingly accumulating in melanoma was reportedly marked and regulated by Siglec-9.

TCRdb's copy holds only in-frame clones and misses some; the assay was immunoSEQ multiplex PCR. Seen here are some 39,000 clones, roughly four fifths observed once, and the top ten hold around 1.7%. Details on this clone: The antigen remains undetermined.

The CDR3 loop spans 14 amino acids. CDR1 SGHTA and CDR2 FQGNSA come from the germline V gene. V lost 4 bases and J 5 bases, leaving 15 bases between the germline ends. This rearrangement joins TRBV7-2 to TRBJ2-7; D gene uncertain. The sequenced material came from Siglec-9- CD8+ T cells sorted from blood. The sequence was collected from a human donor in good health. CDR3 DNA: TGTGCCAGCAGCTCAGCACGGAGTCTTAACGAGCAGTACTTC. Protein product: CASSSARSLNEQYF. Full variable domain (remainder filled in from reference TRBV7-2 and TRBJ2-7): GAGVSQSPSNKVTEKGKDVELRCDPISGHTALYWYRQSLGQGLEFLIYFQGNSAPDKSGLPSDRFSAERTGGSVSTLTIQRTQQEDSAVYLCASSSARSLNEQYFGPGTRLTVT.